This is a list of T cell receptor beta chains from one sample in a study of cytomegalovirus exposure and HLA in healthy donors. TCRdb's copy holds only in-frame clones and misses some; the assay was immunoSEQ multiplex PCR. Here the sample spans approximately 280,000 clones, 70% to 90% being singletons. The specimen was PBMCs. Receptors were obtained from a man in his forties or fifties in good health and CMV-seropositive. Each CDR3 is given with its conserved first and last residue. A D gene is named only where the DNA matches it firmly.

j_call,d_call,v_call,cdr3_nt,cdr3_aa
TRBJ1-2,TRBD1,TRBV6-5,TGTGCCAGCAGTTGGGGACAGGGGGCCTATGGCTACACCTTC,CASSWGQGAYGYTF
TRBJ2-2,NA,TRBV27,TGTGCCAGCAGTTTAGCCGCCGAGATGGCCGGGGAGCTGTTTTTT,CASSLAAEMAGELFF
TRBJ1-1,NA,TRBV6-5,TGTGCCAGCAGCGCAGGAAACACTGAAGCTTTCTTT,CASSAGNTEAFF
TRBJ1-4,NA,TRBV29-1,TGCAGCGTTGAGTTGGCAACTAATGAGAAACTGTTTTTT,CSVELATNEKLFF
TRBJ1-1,NA,TRBV7-2,TGTGCCAGCAGCTTTACGAGGACTGAAGCTTTCTTT,CASSFTRTEAFF
TRBJ1-4,TRBD1,TRBV28,TGTGCCAGCATTCCCCACAGGGGAAATGAAAAACTGTTTTTT,CASIPHRGNEKLFF
TRBJ2-2,TRBD1,TRBV11-3,TGTGCCAGCAGCTTAGGGCGGGGACAGGGGACCGGGGAGCTGTTTTTT,CASSLGRGQGTGELFF
TRBJ2-7,NA,TRBV27,TGTGCCAGCTCCGTTAACAGGGTTCAACACGAGCAGTACTTC,CASSVNRVQHEQYF
TRBJ2-6,NA,TRBV19,TGTGCCAGTAGTATTTCGGTGTCTGGGGCCAACGTCCTGACTTTC,CASSISVSGANVLTF
TRBJ2-5,TRBD2,TRBV4-1,TGCGCCAGCAGCCAACTAGGACTAGCGGGAGGCACAGAGACCCAGTACTTC,CASSQLGLAGGTETQYF
TRBJ2-5,TRBD1,TRBV5-5,TGTGCCAGCAGCCCGCTGACAGGGGTAGAAGAGACCCAGTACTTC,CASSPLTGVEETQYF
TRBJ2-3,TRBD2,TRBV13,TGTGCCAGCAGCTTATCCTCGTGGGCTAGCGGGAACTGCACAGATACGCAGTATTTT,CASSLSSWASGNCTDTQYF
TRBJ2-5,TRBD2,TRBV5-1,TGCGCCAGCAGCTTAAGCGGGAACTGGGTGGAGACCCAGTACTTC,CASSLSGNWVETQYF
TRBJ2-3,NA,TRBV27,TGTGCCACGTCCAGGACTCCAGCAGATACGCAGTATTTT,CATSRTPADTQYF
TRBJ2-4,NA,TRBV27,TGTGCCAGCAGCTTTCGGGGGGCTCGCATTCAGTACTTC,CASSFRGARIQYF
TRBJ2-2,NA,TRBV9,TGTGCCAGCAGCTTCCCACAGCAGGGCTCCGCCGGGCCCGGGGAGCTGTTTTTT,CASSFPQQGSAGPGELFF
TRBJ2-1,NA,TRBV27,TGTGCCAGCAGTCGATCCGGGGAGGTCTCCTACAATGAGCAGTTCTTC,CASSRSGEVSYNEQFF